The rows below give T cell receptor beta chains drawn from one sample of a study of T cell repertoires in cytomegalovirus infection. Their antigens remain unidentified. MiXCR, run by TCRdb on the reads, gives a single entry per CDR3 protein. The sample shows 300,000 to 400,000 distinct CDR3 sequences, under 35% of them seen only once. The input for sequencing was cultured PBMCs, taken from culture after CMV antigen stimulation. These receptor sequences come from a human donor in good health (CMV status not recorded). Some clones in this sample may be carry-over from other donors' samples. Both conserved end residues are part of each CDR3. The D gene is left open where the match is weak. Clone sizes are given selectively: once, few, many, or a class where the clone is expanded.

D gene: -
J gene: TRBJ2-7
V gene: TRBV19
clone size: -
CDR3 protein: CASSIDRLAYEQYF
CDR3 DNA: TGTGCCAGTAGTATTGACAGGTTGGCCTACGAGCAGTACTTC

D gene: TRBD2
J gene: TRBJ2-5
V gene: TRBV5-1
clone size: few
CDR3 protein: CASSLTSGNQETQYF
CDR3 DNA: TGCGCCAGCAGCTTGACTAGCGGAAACCAAGAGACCCAGTACTTC

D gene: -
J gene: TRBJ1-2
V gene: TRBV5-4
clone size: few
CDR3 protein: CASSLEAADGYTF
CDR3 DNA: TGTGCCAGCAGCTTGGAGGCGGCTGATGGCTACACCTTC

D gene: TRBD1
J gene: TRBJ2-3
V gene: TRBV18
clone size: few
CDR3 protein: CASSPQRGRTDTQYF
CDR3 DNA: TGTGCCAGCTCACCACAAAGGGGGCGAACAGATACGCAGTATTTT

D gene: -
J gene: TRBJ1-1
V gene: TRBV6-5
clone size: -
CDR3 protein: CASSSGHPSKNTEAFF
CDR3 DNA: TGTGCCAGCAGTTCGGGACATCCCAGCAAAAACACTGAAGCTTTCTTT

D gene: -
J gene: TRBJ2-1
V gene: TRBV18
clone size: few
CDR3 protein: CASSPRTTGSYDNEQFF
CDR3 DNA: TGTGCCAGCTCACCACGCACCACAGGGTCCTACGACAATGAGCAGTTCTTC

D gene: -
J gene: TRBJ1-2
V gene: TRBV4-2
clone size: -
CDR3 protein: CASSQDREGGRGGYTF
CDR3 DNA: TGTGCCAGCAGCCAAGATCGGGAGGGGGGTAGAGGTGGCTACACCTTC

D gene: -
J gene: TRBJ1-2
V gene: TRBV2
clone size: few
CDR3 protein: CAGPRDPPTMGYTF
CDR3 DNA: TGTGCCGGTCCACGCGACCCACCAACGATGGGCTACACCTTC

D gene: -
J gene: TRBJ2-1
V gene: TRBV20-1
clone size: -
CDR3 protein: CSAQGYSYNEQFF
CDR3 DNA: TGCAGTGCCCAGGGTTACTCCTACAATGAGCAGTTCTTC

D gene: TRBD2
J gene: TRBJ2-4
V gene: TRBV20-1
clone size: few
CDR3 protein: CSAGLGTSPIQYF
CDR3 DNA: TGCAGTGCTGGATTAGGGACTAGCCCCATTCAGTACTTC

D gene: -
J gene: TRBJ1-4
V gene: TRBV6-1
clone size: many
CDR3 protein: CASSFDATNEKLFF
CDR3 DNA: TGTGCCAGCAGTTTCGATGCAACTAATGAAAAACTGTTTTTT

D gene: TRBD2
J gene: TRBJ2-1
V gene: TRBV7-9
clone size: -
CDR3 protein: CASSLGMGGRDYNEQFF
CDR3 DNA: TGTGCCAGCAGCTTAGGAATGGGAGGGCGGGACTACAATGAGCAGTTCTTC

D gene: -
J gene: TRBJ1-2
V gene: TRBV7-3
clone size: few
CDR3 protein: CASSESGGYGYTF
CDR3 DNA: TGTGCCAGCTCTGAATCCGGCGGTTATGGCTACACCTTC